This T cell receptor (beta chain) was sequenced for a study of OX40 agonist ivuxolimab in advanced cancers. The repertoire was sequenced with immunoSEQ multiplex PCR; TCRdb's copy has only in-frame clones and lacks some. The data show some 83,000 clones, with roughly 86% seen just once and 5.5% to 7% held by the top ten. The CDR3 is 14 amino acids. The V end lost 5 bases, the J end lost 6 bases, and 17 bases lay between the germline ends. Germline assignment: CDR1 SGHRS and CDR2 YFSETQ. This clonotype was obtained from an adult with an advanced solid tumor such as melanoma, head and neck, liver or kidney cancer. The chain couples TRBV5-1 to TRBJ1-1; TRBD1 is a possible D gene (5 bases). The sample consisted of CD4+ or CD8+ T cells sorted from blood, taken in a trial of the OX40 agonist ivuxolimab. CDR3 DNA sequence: TGCGCCAGCAGTTCAGGGTGGGACGGCGCTGAAGCTTTCTTT. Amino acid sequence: CASSSGWDGAEAFF.